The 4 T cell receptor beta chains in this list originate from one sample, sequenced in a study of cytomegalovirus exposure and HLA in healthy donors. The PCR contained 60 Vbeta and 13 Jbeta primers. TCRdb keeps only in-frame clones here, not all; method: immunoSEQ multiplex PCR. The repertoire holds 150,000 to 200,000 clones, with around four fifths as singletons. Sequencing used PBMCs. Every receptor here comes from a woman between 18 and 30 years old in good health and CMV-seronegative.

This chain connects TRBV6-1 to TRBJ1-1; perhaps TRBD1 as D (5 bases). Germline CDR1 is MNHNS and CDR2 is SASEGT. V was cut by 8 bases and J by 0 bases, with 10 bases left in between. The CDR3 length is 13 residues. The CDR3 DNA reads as TGTGCCAGCCCGGGACTCTTGAACACTGAAGCTTTCTTT. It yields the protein CASPGLLNTEAFF.

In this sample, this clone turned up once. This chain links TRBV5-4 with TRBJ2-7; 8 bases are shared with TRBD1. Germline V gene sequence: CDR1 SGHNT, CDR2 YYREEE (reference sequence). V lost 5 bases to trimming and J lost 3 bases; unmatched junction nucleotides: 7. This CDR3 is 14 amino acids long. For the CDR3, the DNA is TGTGCCAGCAGGACGTTCGGGACAGGCTACGAGCAGTACTTC. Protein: CASRTFGTGYEQYF.

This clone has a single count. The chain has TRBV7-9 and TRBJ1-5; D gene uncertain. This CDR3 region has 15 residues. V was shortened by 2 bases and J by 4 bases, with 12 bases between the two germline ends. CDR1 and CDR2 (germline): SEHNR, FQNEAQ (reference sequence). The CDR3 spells CASSLTGNDNQPQHF. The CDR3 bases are TGTGCCAGCAGCTTAACGGGGAATGATAATCAGCCCCAGCATTTT.

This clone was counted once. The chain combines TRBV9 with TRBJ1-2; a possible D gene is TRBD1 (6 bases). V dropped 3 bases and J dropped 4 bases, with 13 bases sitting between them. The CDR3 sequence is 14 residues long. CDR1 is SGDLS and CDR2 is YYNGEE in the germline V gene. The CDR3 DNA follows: TGTGCCAGCAGCGGGACAGCTTATGGCTATGGCTACACCTTC. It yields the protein CASSGTAYGYGYTF.